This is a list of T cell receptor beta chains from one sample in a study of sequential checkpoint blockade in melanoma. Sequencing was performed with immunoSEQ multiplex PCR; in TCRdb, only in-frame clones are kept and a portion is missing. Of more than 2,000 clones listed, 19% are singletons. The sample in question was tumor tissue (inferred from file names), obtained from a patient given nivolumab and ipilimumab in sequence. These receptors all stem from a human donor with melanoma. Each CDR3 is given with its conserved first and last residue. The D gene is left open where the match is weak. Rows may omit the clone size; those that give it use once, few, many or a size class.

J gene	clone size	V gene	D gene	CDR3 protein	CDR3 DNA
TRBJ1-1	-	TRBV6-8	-	CASSYIAENTEAFF	TGTGCCAGCAGTTACATAGCCGAGAACACTGAAGCTTTCTTT
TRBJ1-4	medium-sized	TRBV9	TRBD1	CASTGQGGSNEKLFF	TGTGCCAGCACCGGACAGGGCGGCTCTAATGAAAAACTGTTTTTT
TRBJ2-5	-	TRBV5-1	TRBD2	CASSLRLAGGLGETQYF	TGCGCCAGCAGCTTGAGACTAGCGGGGGGATTGGGAGAGACCCAGTACTTC
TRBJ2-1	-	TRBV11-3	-	CASSLDHMRGRYNEQFF	TGTGCCAGCAGCTTAGATCACATGCGGGGTCGCTACAATGAGCAGTTCTTC
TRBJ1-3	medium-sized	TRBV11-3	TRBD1	CASSFPTGTDDSGNTIYF	TGTGCCAGCAGCTTTCCAACCGGGACAGACGACTCTGGAAACACCATATATTTT
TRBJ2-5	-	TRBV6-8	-	CASTPIGGSGGETQYF	TGTGCCAGTACACCAATCGGGGGTTCTGGGGGAGAGACCCAGTACTTC
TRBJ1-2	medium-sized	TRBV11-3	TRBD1	CASSPTGEPSGYTF	TGTGCCAGCAGCCCTACAGGGGAGCCGTCGGGCTACACCTTC
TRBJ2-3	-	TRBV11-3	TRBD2	CASSLVQGTSGSPSTDTQYF	TGTGCCAGCAGCTTAGTACAGGGGACTAGCGGGAGCCCTAGCACAGATACGCAGTATTTT
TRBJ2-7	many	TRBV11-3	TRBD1	CASSEAGTGAYEQYF	TGTGCCAGCAGCGAGGCCGGGACAGGGGCCTACGAGCAGTACTTC
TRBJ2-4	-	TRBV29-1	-	CSVENWENIQYF	TGCAGCGTTGAAAATTGGGAAAACATTCAGTACTTC
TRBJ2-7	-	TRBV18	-	CASSPGLTSYEQYF	TGTGCCAGCTCACCGGGACTGACCTCCTACGAGCAGTACTTC
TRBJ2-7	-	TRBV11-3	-	CASSLVRGHRSYEQYF	TGTGCCAGCAGCTTAGTTCGGGGGCATAGGTCCTACGAGCAGTACTTC
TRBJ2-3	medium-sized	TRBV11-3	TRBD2	CASSPGEAGGLDTQYF	TGTGCCAGCAGCCCGGGGGAGGCGGGGGGCTTGGATACGCAGTATTTT
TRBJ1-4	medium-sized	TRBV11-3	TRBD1	CASSQARDRVEKLFF	TGTGCCAGCAGCCAAGCACGGGACAGGGTTGAAAAACTGTTTTTT
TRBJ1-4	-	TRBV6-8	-	CASRKTDATTNEKLFF	TGTGCCAGCAGGAAGACGGACGCGACTACTAATGAAAAACTGTTTTTT
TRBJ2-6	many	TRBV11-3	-	CASSRDGFLSGANVLTF	TGTGCCAGCAGCCGTGACGGGTTCCTCTCTGGGGCCAACGTCCTGACTTTC
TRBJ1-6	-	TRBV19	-	CASSIALGQSALHF	TGTGCCAGTAGTATAGCCCTCGGACAGTCGGCCCTCCACTTT
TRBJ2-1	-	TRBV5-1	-	CASSLGPPSNEQFF	TGCGCCAGCAGCTTGGGACCGCCGAGCAATGAGCAGTTCTTC
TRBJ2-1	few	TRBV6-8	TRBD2	CASSVLAGGVSEQFF	TGTGCCAGCAGTGTACTAGCGGGGGGGGTGAGTGAGCAGTTCTTC
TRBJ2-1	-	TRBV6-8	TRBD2	CASRGLAGQYNEQFF	TGTGCCAGCAGGGGACTAGCGGGACAATACAATGAGCAGTTCTTC
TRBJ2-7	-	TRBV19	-	CASNPGGSLYYEQYF	TGTGCCAGTAACCCCGGGGGCAGCCTCTACTACGAGCAGTACTTC
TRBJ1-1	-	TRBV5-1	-	CASSPSTVTMNTEAFF	TGCGCCAGCAGCCCCTCGACAGTGACCATGAACACTGAAGCTTTCTTT
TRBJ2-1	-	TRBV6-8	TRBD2	CASSDSISGGLDEQFF	TGTGCCAGCAGTGACTCGATTAGCGGGGGGTTGGATGAGCAGTTCTTC
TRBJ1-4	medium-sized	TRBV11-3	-	CASSPRRRLDEKLFF	TGTGCCAGCAGCCCCCGCAGGAGGCTGGATGAAAAACTGTTTTTT
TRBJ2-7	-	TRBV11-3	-	CASSFRGQGTHEQYF	TGTGCCAGCAGCTTTAGGGGCCAGGGTACTCACGAGCAGTACTTC
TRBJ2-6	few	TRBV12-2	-	CASADRAGANVLTF	TGTGCCAGTGCGGACAGAGCAGGGGCCAACGTCCTGACTTTC
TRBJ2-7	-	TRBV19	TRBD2	CASSLEGGGRYEQYF	TGTGCCAGTAGCCTTGAGGGCGGGGGGCGCTACGAGCAGTACTTC
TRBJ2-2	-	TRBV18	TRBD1	CASSFGQGHTGELFF	TGTGCCAGCTCATTCGGACAGGGGCACACCGGGGAGCTGTTTTTT
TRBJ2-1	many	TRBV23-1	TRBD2	CASSQATSGGLAGEQFF	TGCGCCAGCAGCCAAGCGACTAGCGGGGGGCTAGCGGGTGAGCAGTTCTTC
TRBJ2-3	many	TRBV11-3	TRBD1	CASSQGQGHTDTQYF	TGTGCCAGCAGCCAAGGACAGGGACACACAGATACGCAGTATTTT
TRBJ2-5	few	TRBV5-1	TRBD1	CASSSRWGDRGRKETQYF	TGCGCCAGCAGCTCACGGTGGGGGGACAGGGGGCGAAAAGAGACCCAGTACTTC
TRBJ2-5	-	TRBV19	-	CASSPNDQETQYF	TGTGCCAGTAGTCCCAATGACCAAGAGACCCAGTACTTC
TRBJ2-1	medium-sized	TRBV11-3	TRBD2	CASSPDLAGGYNEQFF	TGTGCCAGCAGCCCGGATCTAGCGGGGGGATACAATGAGCAGTTCTTC
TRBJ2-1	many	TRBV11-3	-	CASSLGQAPNEQFF	TGTGCCAGCAGCTTAGGACAGGCCCCCAATGAGCAGTTCTTC
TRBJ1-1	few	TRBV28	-	CASLFRPNTEAFF	TGTGCCAGCTTATTCCGGCCGAACACTGAAGCTTTCTTT
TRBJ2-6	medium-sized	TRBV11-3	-	CASSLIGGGRLSSGANVLTF	TGTGCCAGCAGCTTAATCGGAGGGGGACGGCTGAGCTCTGGGGCCAACGTCCTGACTTTC
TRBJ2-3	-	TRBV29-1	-	CSVRTLTDTQYF	TGCAGCGTTCGGACATTAACAGATACGCAGTATTTT
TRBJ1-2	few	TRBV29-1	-	CSVVVWTATNYGYTF	TGCAGCGTTGTGGTTTGGACAGCGACTAACTATGGCTACACCTTC